This T cell receptor (beta chain) was captured in a study of spatial heterogeneity in lung cancer. Findings and limits, study-wide: Counts for ubiquitous and regional expanded TCRs went along with ubiquitous and regional nonsynonymous mutations, respectively. Higher tumor mutation counts went along with higher counts of expanded intratumoral alpha and beta TCRs.

One entry per CDR3 protein, called by TCRdb with MiXCR from the 5' RACE reads. Of 15,000 to 20,000 distinct CDR3 sequences detected, roughly 6.2% appear once; the ten largest clones hold approximately 6.8%. Sample share makes this clonotype medium-sized. Its antigen remains unknown. Germline assignment: CDR1 SGHAT and CDR2 FQNNGV. The CDR3 sequence is 15 residues long. Trimming removed 0 bases at V and 6 bases at J, with 12 bases between. Time point of the sample: sample taken at primary tumor resection. Unsorted whole RNA from tumor, nontumor lung or frozen PBMC underwent sequencing. The gene calls are TRBV11-2 and TRBJ2-1, with unresolved D. Sample: lung tumor tissue, taken at surgery. The receptor was isolated from a male donor with early-stage non-small cell lung cancer. CDR3 loop: CASSLDGAPVNEQFF. The CDR3 bases are TGTGCCAGCAGCTTAGACGGAGCCCCAGTCAATGAGCAGTTCTTC.